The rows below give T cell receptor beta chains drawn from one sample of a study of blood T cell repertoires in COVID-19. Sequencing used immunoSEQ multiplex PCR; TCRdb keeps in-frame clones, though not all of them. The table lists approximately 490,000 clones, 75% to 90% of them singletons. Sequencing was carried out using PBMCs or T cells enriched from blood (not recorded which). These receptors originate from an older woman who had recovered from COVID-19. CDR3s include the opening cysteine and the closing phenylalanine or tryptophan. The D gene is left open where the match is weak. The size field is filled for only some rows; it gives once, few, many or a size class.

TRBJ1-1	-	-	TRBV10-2	TGCGCCACCGCTTTTTCGAGGACTGAAGCTTTCTTT	CATAFSRTEAFF
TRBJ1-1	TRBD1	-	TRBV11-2	TGTGCCAGCAGCCCCGGGACAGGGGGAATGAACACTGAAGCTTTCTTT	CASSPGTGGMNTEAFF
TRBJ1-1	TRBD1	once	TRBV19	TGTGCCACCCTAAAACCAGGGGGCGCCCGCACTGAAGCTTTCTTT	CATLKPGGARTEAFF
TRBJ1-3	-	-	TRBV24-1	TGTGCCACCCAGGGAGGATCTGGAAACACCATATATTTT	CATQGGSGNTIYF
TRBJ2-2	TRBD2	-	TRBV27	TGTGCCAGCAGTTTATTAACTCTCCTTGGGACTAGAACCGGGGAGCTGTTTTTT	CASSLLTLLGTRTGELFF
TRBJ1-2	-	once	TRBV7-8	TGTGCCAGCACCTCATCCGAGAGGTCTTACACCTTC	CASTSSERSYTF
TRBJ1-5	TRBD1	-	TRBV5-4	TGTGCCAGCAGCGTTGGGACAGGTGCCAATCAGCCCCAGCATTTT	CASSVGTGANQPQHF
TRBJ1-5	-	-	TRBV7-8	TGTGCCAGCAGCTTAGGGCAGGGCTTTGATCAGCCCCAGCATTTT	CASSLGQGFDQPQHF
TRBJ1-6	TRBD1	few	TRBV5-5	TGTGCCAGCAGCGGGACAGGATTCTATAATTCACCCCTCCACTTT	CASSGTGFYNSPLHF
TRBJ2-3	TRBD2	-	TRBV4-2	TGTGCCAGCAGCCAAGTACTAGCGGGAACAGATACGCAGTATTTT	CASSQVLAGTDTQYF
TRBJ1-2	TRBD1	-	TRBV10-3	TGTGCCATCAGTGAGGCAGGGGGAGCGGACTATGGCTACACCTTC	CAISEAGGADYGYTF
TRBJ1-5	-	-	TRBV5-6	TGTGCCAGCAGCTTAGGAGAGCGCAATCAGCCCCAGCATTTT	CASSLGERNQPQHF
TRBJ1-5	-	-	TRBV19	TGTGCCAGTAGTAACCAGGGCAATCAGCCCCAGCATTTT	CASSNQGNQPQHF
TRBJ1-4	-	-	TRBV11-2	TGTGCCAGCAGCCTGGGACTTACGAATGAAAAACTGTTTTTT	CASSLGLTNEKLFF
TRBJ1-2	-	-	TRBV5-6	TGTGCCAGCAGCCCGCCTGAGCGCTCTGGCTACACCTTC	CASSPPERSGYTF
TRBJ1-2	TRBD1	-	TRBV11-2	TGTGCCAGCAGCCCGGTTGCCCGACAGGGAGGCTATGGCTACACCTTC	CASSPVARQGGYGYTF
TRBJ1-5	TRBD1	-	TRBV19	TGTGCCAGTAGTACAGGGGGGAGCGGCCAGCCCCAGCATTTT	CASSTGGSGQPQHF
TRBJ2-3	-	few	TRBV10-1	TGCGCCATGACCAGAGGAACAGGCCCTAGCACAGATACGCAGTATTTT	CAMTRGTGPSTDTQYF
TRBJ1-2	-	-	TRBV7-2	TGTGCCAGCAGCTTAGGGACAGACTACTATGGCTACACCTTC	CASSLGTDYYGYTF
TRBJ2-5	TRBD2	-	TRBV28	TGTGCCAGCAGCCCAGCGGGGGGGCCGGAGACCCAGTACTTC	CASSPAGGPETQYF
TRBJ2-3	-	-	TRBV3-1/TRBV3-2	TGTGCCAGCAGCCAAGTGGGGGGGCGAGAACACACAGATACGCAGTATTTT	CASSQVGGREHTDTQYF
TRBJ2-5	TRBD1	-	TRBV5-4	TGTGCCAGCAGAAGGGACAGGGGGCAAGAGACCCAGTACTTC	CASRRDRGQETQYF
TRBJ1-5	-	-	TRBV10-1	TGCGCCAGCAGCGCCGGGACACAAAATCAGCCCCAGCATTTT	CASSAGTQNQPQHF
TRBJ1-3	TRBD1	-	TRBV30	TGTGCCTGGAGACAGGACAGGTTATTCTCTGGAAACACCATATATTTT	CAWRQDRLFSGNTIYF
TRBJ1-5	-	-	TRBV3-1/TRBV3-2	TGTGCCAGCAGCCTCGGGGGGGTCTATAGCAATCAGCCCCAGCATTTT	CASSLGGVYSNQPQHF
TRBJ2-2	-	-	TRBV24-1	TGTGCCACCAGGGTAAAGCTCGTGCTCACCGGGGAGCTGTTTTTT	CATRVKLVLTGELFF
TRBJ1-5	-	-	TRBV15	TGTGCCACCAGCTCCGGGACACCAAATCAGCCCCAGCATTTT	CATSSGTPNQPQHF
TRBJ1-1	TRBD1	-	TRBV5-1	TGCGCCAGCAGCTTGGAGACAGGGGTTCCCTTAACCACTGAAGCTTTCTTT	CASSLETGVPLTTEAFF
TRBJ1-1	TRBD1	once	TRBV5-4	TGTGCCAGCAGCCGCCGGGACAGGGGGCGATGGAGCACTGAAGCTTTCTTT	CASSRRDRGRWSTEAFF
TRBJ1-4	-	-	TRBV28	TGTGCCAGCAGTTCCGGGAGTGAAAAACTGTTTTTT	CASSSGSEKLFF
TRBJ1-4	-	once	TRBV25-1	TGTGCCAGCAGTGAATTCCAGGGCTTTGAAAAACTGTTTTTT	CASSEFQGFEKLFF
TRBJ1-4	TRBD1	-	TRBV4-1	TGCGCCAGCTCACAGGGGTTTAATGAAAAACTGTTTTTT	CASSQGFNEKLFF
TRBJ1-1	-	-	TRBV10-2	TGCGCCAGCAGGAGGGGGGGGCAGTCGAACACTGAAGCTTTCTTT	CASRRGGQSNTEAFF
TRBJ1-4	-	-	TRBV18	TGTGCCAGCTCACCACTGAGCGGGTCAAAACTGTTTTTT	CASSPLSGSKLFF
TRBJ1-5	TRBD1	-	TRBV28	TGTGCCAGCAGTGCCTACCCGGGACAGATTAGCAATCAGCCCCAGCATTTT	CASSAYPGQISNQPQHF
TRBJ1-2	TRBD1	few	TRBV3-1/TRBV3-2	TGTGCCAGCAGCCGGACAGGGAACTATGGCTACACCTTC	CASSRTGNYGYTF
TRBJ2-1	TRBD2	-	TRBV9	TGTGCCAGCAGCACGTCTAGCGGGGGTGGGAATGAGCAGTTCTTC	CASSTSSGGGNEQFF
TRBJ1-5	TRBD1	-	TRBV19	TGTGCCAGTAGCAGAATTCCGACAGGGGGCAGGGGCAATCAGCCCCAGCATTTT	CASSRIPTGGRGNQPQHF
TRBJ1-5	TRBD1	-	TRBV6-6	TGTGCCACATGCGATCGGGACAGGGGAGATCAGCCCCAGCATTTT	CATCDRDRGDQPQHF
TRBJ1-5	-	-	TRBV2	TGTGCCAGCAGTAAGGGGTATGGACAGCCCCAGCATTTT	CASSKGYGQPQHF
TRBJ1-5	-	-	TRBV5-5	TGTGCCAGCAGCCATTACACAGGGTGGGATCAGCCCCAGCATTTT	CASSHYTGWDQPQHF
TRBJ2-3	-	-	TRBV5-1	TGCGCCAGCAGATTAAGCACAGATACGCAGTATTTT	CASRLSTDTQYF
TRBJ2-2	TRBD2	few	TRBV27	TGTGCCAGCAGTTTAGGGGGGGCCGGGGAGCTGTTTTTT	CASSLGGAGELFF
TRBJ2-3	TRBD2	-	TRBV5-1	TGCGCCAGCAGCTTGCCTAGCGGGGGGGCAGGAGATACGCAGTATTTT	CASSLPSGGAGDTQYF